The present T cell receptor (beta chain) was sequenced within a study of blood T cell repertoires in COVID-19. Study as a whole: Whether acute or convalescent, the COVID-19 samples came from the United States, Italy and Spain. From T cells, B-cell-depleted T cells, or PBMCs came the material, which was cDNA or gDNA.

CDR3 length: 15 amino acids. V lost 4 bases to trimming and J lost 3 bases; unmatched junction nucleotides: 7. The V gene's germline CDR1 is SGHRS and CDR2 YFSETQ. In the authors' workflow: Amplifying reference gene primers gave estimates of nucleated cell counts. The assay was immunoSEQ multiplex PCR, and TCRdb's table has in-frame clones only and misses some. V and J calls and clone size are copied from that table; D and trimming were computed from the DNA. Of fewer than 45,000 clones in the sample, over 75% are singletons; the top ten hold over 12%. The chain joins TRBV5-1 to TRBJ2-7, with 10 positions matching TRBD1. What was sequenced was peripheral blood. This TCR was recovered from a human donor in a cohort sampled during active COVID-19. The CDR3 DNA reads TGCGCCAGCAGCGATGGGACAGGGGCCATCTACGAGCAGTACTTC. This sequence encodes CASSDGTGAIYEQYF.